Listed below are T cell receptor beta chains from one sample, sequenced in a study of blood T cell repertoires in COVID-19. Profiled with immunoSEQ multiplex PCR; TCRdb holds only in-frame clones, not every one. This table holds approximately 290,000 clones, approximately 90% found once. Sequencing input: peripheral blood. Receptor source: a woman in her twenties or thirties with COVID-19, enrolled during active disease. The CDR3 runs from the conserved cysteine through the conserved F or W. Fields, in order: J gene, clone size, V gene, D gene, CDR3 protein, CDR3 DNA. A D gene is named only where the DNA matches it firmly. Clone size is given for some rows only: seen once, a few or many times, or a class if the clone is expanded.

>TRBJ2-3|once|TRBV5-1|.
CASSLAVTDTQYF
TGCGCCAGCAGCTTGGCCGTCACAGATACGCAGTATTTT
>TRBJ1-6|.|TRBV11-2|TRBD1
CASSNGQGVSPLHF
TGTGCCAGCAGCAACGGACAGGGCGTATCACCCCTCCACTTT
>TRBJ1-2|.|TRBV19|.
CATRGLTGNYGYTF
TGTGCCACCCGCGGCTTGACTGGAAACTATGGCTACACCTTC
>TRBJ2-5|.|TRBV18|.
CASSQGGGETQYF
TGTGCCAGCTCACAGGGTGGCGGGGAGACCCAGTACTTC
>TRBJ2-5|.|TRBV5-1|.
CASSLAYGETQYF
TGCGCCAGCAGCTTGGCATACGGAGAGACCCAGTACTTC
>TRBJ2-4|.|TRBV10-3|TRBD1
CAISGQGAKNIQYF
TGTGCCATCAGTGGACAGGGCGCCAAAAACATTCAGTACTTC
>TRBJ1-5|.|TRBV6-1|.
CASSAGREYSNQPQHF
TGTGCCAGCAGTGCGGGCAGGGAATATAGCAATCAGCCCCAGCATTTT
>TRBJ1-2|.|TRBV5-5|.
CASSLNLENYGYTF
TGTGCCAGCAGCTTGAATCTTGAGAACTATGGCTACACCTTC
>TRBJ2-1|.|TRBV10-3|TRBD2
CAIRGTSGNSYNEQFF
TGTGCCATCAGGGGGACTAGCGGGAATTCCTACAATGAGCAGTTCTTC
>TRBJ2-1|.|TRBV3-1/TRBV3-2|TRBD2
CASSPPGGNEQFF
TGTGCCAGCAGCCCCCCGGGGGGGAATGAGCAGTTCTTC
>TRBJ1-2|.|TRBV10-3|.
CAISLPGFYGYTF
TGTGCCATCAGCCTCCCCGGGTTCTATGGCTACACCTTC
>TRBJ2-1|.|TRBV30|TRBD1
CAWDRGYDEQFF
TGTGCCTGGGACAGGGGCTACGATGAGCAGTTCTTC
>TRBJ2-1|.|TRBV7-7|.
CASSASGREQFF
TGTGCCAGCAGCGCCTCAGGGAGGGAGCAGTTCTTC
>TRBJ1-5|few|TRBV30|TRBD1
CAWGFDRVNQPQHF
TGTGCCTGGGGATTCGACAGGGTAAATCAGCCCCAGCATTTT
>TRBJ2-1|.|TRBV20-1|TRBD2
CSASPGTSGVLQFF
TGCAGTGCTAGTCCCGGGACTAGCGGAGTGCTGCAGTTCTTC
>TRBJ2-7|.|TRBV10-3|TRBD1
CATRTGGTYEQYF
TGTGCCACCCGGACAGGGGGTACCTACGAGCAGTACTTC
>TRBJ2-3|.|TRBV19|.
CASSITRGSDTQYF
TGTGCCAGTAGTATCACCAGGGGCTCAGATACGCAGTATTTT
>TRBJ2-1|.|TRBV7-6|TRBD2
CASSSGLAGVSYNEQFF
TGTGCCAGCAGCTCGGGGCTAGCGGGAGTATCCTACAATGAGCAGTTCTTC
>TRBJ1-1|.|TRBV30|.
CAWSGEGTEAFF
TGTGCCTGGAGTGGGGAGGGCACTGAAGCTTTCTTT
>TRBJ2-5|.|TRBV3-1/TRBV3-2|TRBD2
CASSQVTTSGQETQYF
TGTGCCAGCAGCCAAGTAACGACTAGCGGGCAAGAGACCCAGTACTTC
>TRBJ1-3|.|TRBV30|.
CAWSVSYSSGNTIYF
TGTGCCTGGAGTGTGTCGTACAGCTCTGGAAACACCATATATTTT
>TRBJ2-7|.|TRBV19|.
CASSIRYELSEQYF
TGTGCCAGTAGTATACGTTACGAGCTAAGCGAGCAGTACTTC
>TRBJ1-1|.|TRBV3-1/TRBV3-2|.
CASSLLGGRDTEAFF
TGTGCCAGCAGCCTTCTTGGAGGGAGGGACACTGAAGCTTTCTTT
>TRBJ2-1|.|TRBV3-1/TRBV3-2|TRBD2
CASSQDTSGSSYNEQFF
TGTGCCAGCAGCCAAGATACTAGCGGGAGCTCCTACAATGAGCAGTTCTTC
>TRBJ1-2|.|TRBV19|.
CASSIAKSGNYYGYTF
TGTGCCAGTAGTATCGCAAAATCAGGGAATTACTATGGCTACACCTTC
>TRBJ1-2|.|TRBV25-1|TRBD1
CASSTRQGSNGYTF
TGTGCCAGCAGTACCCGACAGGGATCAAATGGCTACACCTTC
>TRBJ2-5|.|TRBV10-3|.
CAISDPGGGETQYF
TGTGCCATCAGTGATCCGGGCGGAGGGGAGACCCAGTACTTC
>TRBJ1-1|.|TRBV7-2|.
CASSRLQILNTEAFF
TGTGCCAGCAGCCGCTTACAGATTTTGAACACTGAAGCTTTCTTT
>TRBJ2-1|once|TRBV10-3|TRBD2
CAISLTSAYNEQFF
TGTGCCATCAGCTTGACTAGCGCGTACAATGAGCAGTTCTTC
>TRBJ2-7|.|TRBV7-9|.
CASSQTGHEQYF
TGTGCCAGCAGCCAGACAGGCCACGAGCAGTACTTC
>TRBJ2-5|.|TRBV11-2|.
CASSQGIERLKETQYF
TGTGCCAGCAGCCAGGGGATAGAAAGATTGAAAGAGACCCAGTACTTC
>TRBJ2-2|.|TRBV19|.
CASSIRRTGELFF
TGTGCCAGTAGTATAAGGAGGACCGGGGAGCTGTTTTTT
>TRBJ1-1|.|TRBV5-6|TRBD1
CASSPQGASTEAFF
TGTGCCAGCAGCCCACAGGGGGCAAGCACTGAAGCTTTCTTT
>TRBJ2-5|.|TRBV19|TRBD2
CASSGLAGASETQYF
TGTGCCAGCTCCGGACTAGCGGGAGCGTCAGAGACCCAGTACTTC
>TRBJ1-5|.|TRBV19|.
CASSIRASLEGPQHF
TGTGCCAGTAGTATTAGGGCCAGCCTGGAGGGGCCCCAGCATTTT
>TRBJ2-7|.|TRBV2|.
CASLEGAGEQYF
TGTGCCAGCCTGGAGGGGGCAGGCGAGCAGTACTTC
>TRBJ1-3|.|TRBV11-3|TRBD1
CASSLGQGGGSGNTIYF
TGTGCCAGCAGCTTAGGACAGGGCGGAGGTTCTGGAAACACCATATATTTT
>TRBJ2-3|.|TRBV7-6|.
CASSLEAQFTDTQYF
TGTGCCAGCAGCTTAGAAGCGCAGTTCACAGATACGCAGTATTTT
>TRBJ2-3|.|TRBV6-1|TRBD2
CASSEALAGGADTQYF
TGTGCCAGCAGTGAAGCGCTAGCGGGAGGAGCAGATACGCAGTATTTT
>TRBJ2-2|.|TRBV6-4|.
CASSATISTGELFF
TGTGCCAGCAGTGCGACTATATCCACCGGGGAGCTGTTTTTT
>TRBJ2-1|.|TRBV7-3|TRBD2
CASSPKRDSYNEQFF
TGTGCCAGCAGCCCCAAGCGGGACTCCTACAATGAGCAGTTCTTC
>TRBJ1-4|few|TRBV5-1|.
CASSFREAGVDEKLFF
TGCGCCAGCAGCTTTAGGGAGGCGGGTGTTGATGAAAAACTGTTTTTT
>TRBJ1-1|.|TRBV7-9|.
CASSFMRGMNTEAFF
TGTGCCAGCAGCTTTATGCGGGGGATGAACACTGAAGCTTTCTTT
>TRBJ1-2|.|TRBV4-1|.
CASSQDERDYYGYTF
TGCGCCAGCAGCCAAGATGAGCGGGATTATTATGGCTACACCTTC
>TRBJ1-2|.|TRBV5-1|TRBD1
CASSSGTGGAYGYTF
TGCGCCAGCAGCTCAGGGACAGGGGGCGCCTATGGCTACACCTTC
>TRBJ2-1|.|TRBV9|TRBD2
CASSPIAGEVNEQFF
TGTGCCAGCAGCCCGATAGCGGGAGAAGTAAATGAGCAGTTCTTC
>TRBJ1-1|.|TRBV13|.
CASSRGVDTEAFF
TGTGCCAGCAGTCGGGGGGTTGACACTGAAGCTTTCTTT
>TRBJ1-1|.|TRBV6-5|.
CASSIYRGEKAFF
TGTGCCAGCAGTATATACCGAGGAGAGAAAGCTTTCTTT
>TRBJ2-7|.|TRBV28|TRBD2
CASSTTPRTSGYSYEQYF
TGTGCCAGCAGTACCACCCCCCGAACTAGCGGATACTCCTACGAGCAGTACTTC